Following are 22 T cell receptor beta chains from one sample sequenced in a study of cytomegalovirus exposure and HLA in healthy donors. The PCR had 60 Vbeta and 13 Jbeta primers. Generated by immunoSEQ multiplex PCR, the TCRdb table keeps only in-frame clones and is missing some. The sample lists about 90,000 clones; around 78% were seen once. The sample consisted of PBMCs. These receptors came from a man aged 25 to 45 in good health and CMV-seronegative.

The V gene is TRBV9, the J gene TRBJ2-3, with D maybe TRBD2 (7 bases). Deletions cut 0 bases from V and 5 bases from J, with 22 bases between. The CDR3 covers 18 residues. From germline, CDR1 is SGDLS and CDR2 YYNGEE. The CDR3: CASSVEGGSRGHRDTQYF. The CDR3 nucleotides read TGTGCCAGCAGCGTAGAGGGGGGGAGTAGAGGACACAGAGATACGCAGTATTTT. Filled out from reference TRBV9 and TRBJ2-3, the complete variable domain reads DSGVTQTPKHLITATGQRVTLRCSPRSGDLSVYWYQQSLDQGLQFLIQYYNGEERAKGNILERFSAQQFPDLHSELNLSSLELGDSALYFCASSVEGGSRGHRDTQYFGPGTRLTVL.

The genes are TRBV5-1 and TRBJ2-7; the D is unclear. Trimming shortened V by 0 bases and J by 2 bases, and 9 bases separated the two germline ends. The length of the CDR3 is 14 residues. CDR1 is SGHRS and CDR2 is YFSETQ in the germline V gene. CDR3 amino acids: CASSLDPGTYEQYV. CDR3 nucleotides: TGCGCCAGCAGCTTGGATCCAGGCACCTACGAGCAGTACGTC.

The rearrangement links TRBV20-1 to TRBJ2-7; 10 bases map to TRBD2. The CDR3 is 11 residues long. After removal of 6 bases from V and 5 bases from J, the junction contained 1 base not matched to a gene. Germline V gives CDR1 DFQATT, CDR2 SNEGSKA (reference sequence). The CDR3: CSAGTSDEQYV. The DNA of the CDR3 is TGCAGTGCCGGGACTAGCGACGAGCAGTACGTC.

This chain connects TRBV4-3 to TRBJ2-7; possibly TRBD2 for D (7 bases). This CDR3 is built from 16 residues. The germline V gene encodes CDR1 LGHNA and CDR2 YSLEER. V dropped 0 bases and J dropped 6 bases, with 18 bases sitting between them. In DNA, the CDR3 is TGCGCCAGCAGCCAAGAGGCCAGCTTAGGGGGGGGCGAGCAGTACGTC. Translating it yields CASSQEASLGGGEQYV.

The rearrangement joins TRBV9 to TRBJ2-2; possible D gene TRBD2, 5 bases. The CDR3 spans 14 residues. CDR1 SGDLS and CDR2 YYNGEE come from the germline V gene. Trimming removed 2 bases at V and 6 bases at J, with 11 bases between. For the CDR3, the DNA is TGTGCCAGCAGCGTCGACCGGGATCCCGGGGAGCTGTTTTTT. Encoded protein: CASSVDRDPGELFF.

The rearrangement joins TRBV29-1 to TRBJ2-5; maybe TRBD1 (6 bases). CDR3 length: 12 residues. Per germline, CDR1 SQVTM and CDR2 ANQGSEA. The V and J ends lost 5 bases and 3 bases respectively, with 10 bases between them. DNA for the CDR3: TGCAGCGTTTCCAGGGGAGAAGAGACCCAGTACTTC. It specifies CSVSRGEETQYF.

The genes are TRBV7-9 and TRBJ2-7; 9 nucleotides align to TRBD2. CDR3 size: 16 residues. CDR1 is SEHNR, CDR2 FQNEAQ, per germline (reference sequence). CDR3 coding DNA: TGTTCCAGCAGCCTAACGAGCGGGAGGACTTCCTACGAGCAGTACGTC. Residues: CSSSLTSGRTSYEQYV.

This chain uses TRBV5-6 with TRBJ2-5; tentative D call: TRBD2 (7 bases). V shed 4 bases and J shed 4 bases, with 17 bases lying between them. CDR1 and CDR2 from the germline V gene are SGHDT and YYEEEE. CDR3 size: 15 residues. CDR3 sequence reads: CASSEGGYSRETQYF. The CDR3 DNA reads as TGTGCCAGCAGCGAGGGGGGGTATTCGAGAGAGACCCAGTACTTC.

The chain uses TRBV9 and TRBJ1-1; a weak D match, TRBD1 (6 bases). The CDR3 runs to 21 residues. Germline V CDR1 and CDR2: SGDLS, YYNGEE. V was trimmed by 6 bases and J by 4 bases, leaving 37 bases between them. The CDR3 DNA reads TGTGCCAGCATCCTAACCCGGAGAGAGATAGGGACATTACCACTCGGCACTGAAGCTTTCTTT. Amino acids: CASILTRREIGTLPLGTEAFF.

This chain uses TRBV14 with TRBJ1-1, with 7 bases lining up with TRBD1. Germline V gene sequence: CDR1 SGHDN, CDR2 FVKESK. This CDR3 contains 15 residues. The ends lost 4 bases at V and 0 bases at J; junction bases unmatched: 5. In nucleotides, the CDR3 is TGTGCCAGCAGCCTTTACGGGACAGTGAACACTGAAGCTTTCTTT. The encoded protein is CASSLYGTVNTEAFF.

Turning to this clone: Other DNA sequences in this sample translate to the same CDR3. The chain uses TRBV27 and TRBJ2-7, with a tentative D call TRBD1 (6 bases). Looked up from germline, CDR1 is MNHEY and CDR2 is SMNVEV (reference sequence). The CDR3 totals 14 residues. V was shortened by 4 bases and J by 2 bases, with 12 bases between the two germline ends. The CDR3 DNA reads as TGTGCCAGCAGTTCACAGGGTAATCCCTACGAGCAGTACTTC. Translated: CASSSQGNPYEQYF.

The genes are TRBV25-1 and TRBJ1-2; TRBD1 is a possible D gene (5 bases). Trimming removed 7 bases from V and 7 bases from J, with 7 bases in between. Germline CDR1 is MGHDK and CDR2 is SYGVNS. The CDR3 consists of 10 residues. The DNA for the CDR3 is TGTGCCAGCAAAGGGGCTGGCTACACCTTC. It translates to CASKGAGYTF.

To note about this clone: This sample includes further DNA sequences coding for the same CDR3. The chain joins TRBV7-2 to TRBJ1-1, with TRBD1 matching over 10 bases. The ends lost 3 bases at V and 5 bases at J; junction bases unmatched: 3. The germline gives CDR1 SGHTA, CDR2 FQGNSA. The CDR3 consists of 14 residues. The CDR3 spells CASSLDRGRTEAFF. DNA for the CDR3: TGTGCCAGCAGCTTGGACAGGGGGAGAACTGAAGCTTTCTTT.

This sequence joins TRBV5-1 and TRBJ2-3, with D possibly matching TRBD1 (6 bases). Trimming left V 0 bases short and J 3 bases short, with 17 bases between. This CDR3 is 17 amino acids long. The germline V gene encodes CDR1 SGHRS and CDR2 YFSETQ. CDR3 loop: CASSLAQGTIRTDTQYF. For the CDR3, the DNA is TGCGCCAGCAGCTTGGCACAGGGAACGATTCGGACAGATACGCAGTATTTT.

The chain couples TRBV6-4 to TRBJ2-3; D may be TRBD2 (5 bases). The CDR3 is made up of 13 amino acids. Trimming pared 2 bases from V and 6 bases from J, leaving 9 bases between. CDR1 and CDR2 from the germline V gene are MRHNA and SNTAGT. This chain's CDR3 is CASSDGSGDTQYF. The CDR3 coding sequence is TGTGCCAGCAGTGACGGGTCGGGGGATACGCAGTATTTT.

This chain uses TRBV15 with TRBJ1-3; no reliable D call. Trimming removed 7 bases at V and 0 bases at J, with 10 bases between. Germline V gene data show CDR1 as LNHNV and CDR2 as YYDKDF (reference sequence). The CDR3 loop spans 14 amino acids. The CDR3 here is CATTRLDSGNTIYF. The CDR3 DNA is TGTGCCACCACTAGACTGGACTCTGGAAACACCATATATTTT.

The chain employs TRBV11-3 and TRBJ2-1; TRBD2 is a possible D gene (5 bases). The ends were cut back, 5 bases at V and 10 bases at J, with 15 bases in the middle. The CDR3 spans 13 residues. Germline V gene sequence: CDR1 SGHNT, CDR2 YENEEA. CDR3 sequence: CASSQHGIGEQFF. CDR3 bases: TGTGCCAGCAGCCAACACGGGATTGGGGAGCAGTTCTTC.

This rearrangement joins TRBV25-1 to TRBJ1-5; TRBD1 agrees at 8 bases. Germline V gene lookup returns CDR1 MGHDK and CDR2 SYGVNS. The J segment lost 3 bases and the V segment lost 1 base, leaving 2 bases of the junction unmatched. The CDR3 totals 15 residues. The CDR3 here is CASSESDRANQPQHF. The CDR3 coding sequence is TGTGCCAGCAGTGAATCGGACAGGGCCAATCAGCCCCAGCATTTT.

This clone showed up just a few times. V gene TRBV11-3 combines with J gene TRBJ2-1; D unclear. Germline CDR1 and CDR2: SGHNT and YENEEA. This CDR3 contains 13 residues. The V gene lost 1 base and the J gene lost 6 bases, with 7 bases spanning the gap. Written as DNA, the CDR3 is TGTGCCAGCAGCTTAGCGGCGGCCAATGAGCAGTTCTTC. This codes for CASSLAAANEQFF.

V usage is TRBV5-1 and J usage is TRBJ2-3; D is ambiguous. This CDR3 contains 15 residues. CDR1 is SGHRS and CDR2 is YFSETQ in the germline V gene. With 0 bases removed from V and 0 bases from J, the gap between germline ends came to 8 bases. CDR3 coding DNA: TGCGCCAGCAGCTTGGACAGCACTAGCACAGATACGCAGTATTTT. It yields the protein CASSLDSTSTDTQYF.

This clone appeared a few times. The chain uses TRBV4-3 and TRBJ2-1, with TRBD2 as a possible D gene (6 bases). The germline CDR1 and CDR2 sequences are LGHNA and YSLEER. This CDR3 comprises 15 residues. Trimming cost V 3 bases and J 6 bases, with 15 bases left between them. CDR3 in DNA: TGCGCCAGCAGCCAGGATCGCGAGACTAGCAATGAGCAGTTCTTC. Encoded protein: CASSQDRETSNEQFF.

The chain is built from TRBV7-2 and TRBJ2-7; 12 nucleotides line up with TRBD1. Germline values: CDR1 SGHTA, CDR2 FQGNSA. The V and J ends lost 1 base and 5 bases, in that order; junction bases with no gene match: 6. This CDR3 is built from 16 residues. The DNA for the CDR3 is TGTGCCAGCAGCTTAGTTGGGACAGGGGGCATCCACGAGCAGTACTTC. This codes for CASSLVGTGGIHEQYF.